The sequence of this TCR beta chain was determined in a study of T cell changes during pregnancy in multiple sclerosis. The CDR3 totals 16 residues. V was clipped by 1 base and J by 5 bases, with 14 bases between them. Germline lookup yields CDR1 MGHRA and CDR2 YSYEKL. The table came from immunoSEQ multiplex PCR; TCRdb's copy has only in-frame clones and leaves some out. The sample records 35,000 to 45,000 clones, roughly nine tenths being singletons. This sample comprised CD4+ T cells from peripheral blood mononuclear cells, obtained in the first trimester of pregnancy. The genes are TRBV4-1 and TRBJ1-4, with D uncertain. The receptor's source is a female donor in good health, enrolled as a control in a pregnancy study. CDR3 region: CASSQVSLQINEKLFF. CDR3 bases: TGCGCCAGCAGCCAAGTGTCATTACAGATAAATGAAAAACTGTTTTTT.